There are a few counts of the clone carrying this T cell receptor (beta chain). The antigen is not known. These data are taken from a study of CD8+ T cells in alopecia areata. Trimming shortened V by 7 bases and J by 7 bases, and 17 bases separated the two germline ends. Germline values: CDR1 MDHEN, CDR2 SYDVKM. CDR3 length equals 13 residues. Collection of lesional scalp punch biopsies and peripheral blood was performed in alopecia areata patients. Points from the study as a whole: In patients, TCRs were shared less clearly than in mice, and HLA may possibly be involved.

cDNA serving as the sequencing template came from extracted, reverse transcribed RNA. Data came from immunoSEQ multiplex PCR; TCRdb stores just in-frame clones and leaves some out. The table includes about 82,000 clones, 51% detected once. This chain joins TRBV28 and TRBJ2-7; D is tentatively TRBD1 or TRBD2 (5 bases each). Sequenced material: NKG2D-high CD8+ T cells sorted from blood. This TCR derives from a human donor with alopecia areata. CDR3 bases: TGTGCCAGCACCCAGCGAGGGGTTCGAGAGCAGTACTTC. It specifies CASTQRGVREQYF.